The 29 T cell receptor delta chains reported below all come from one sample, sequenced in a study of Vδ1+ human thymocytes. The study, taken as a whole, reports: Thymic TRG and TRD repertoires appeared highly polyclonal, with Gaussian CDR3 length distributions.

RNA was extracted from the cells and then reverse transcribed. Multiplex PCR used pooled V-gene forward primers and a constant-region reverse primer to amplify CDR3s. TCRdb ran CATT on the multiplex PCR reads. The table shows 22,000 or so delta-chain clones, with roughly 7.3% occurring only once. These TCRs' antigens remain unknown. The sequenced material came from Vdelta1+ gamma-delta thymocytes from the thymus. Subset here: FACS-sorted CD3+ TCRalphabeta- TCRVdelta1+ TCRVdelta2- thymocytes. These receptors were obtained from a child younger than two who had congenital heart surgery.

This clone showed up just a few times. This chain uses TRDV1 with TRDJ1, with 8 bases aligning to TRDD3. This CDR3 contains 21 residues. Germline CDR1 and CDR2: TSWWSYY and QGS. V lost 1 base and J lost 0; bases outside the gene matches: 19. CDR3 bases: TGTGCTCTTGGGGAACGGGGACTTCCTCCCACCCATGGGGGATACACCGATAAACTCATCTTT. Protein sequence: CALGERGLPPTHGGYTDKLIF.

This clone has only a few counts. The V and J genes are TRDV2 and TRDJ1; TRDD3 agrees at 13 bases. The CDR3 loop spans 22 amino acids. Losses at the gene ends were 0 bases for V and 0 bases for J; bases not matched to a gene: 18. Germline V gene sequence: CDR1 GEAIGNYY, CDR2 EKD. The CDR3 DNA is TGTGCCTGTGACACCGGAGACGTTGCGACTGGGGGATACGCTCCCGACACCGATAAACTCATCTTT. As protein: CACDTGDVATGGYAPDTDKLIF.

This clone is medium-sized (0.01 to 0.1%) by share. This chain connects TRDV2 to TRDJ1, with 8 bases matching TRDD3. Trimming took 5 bases from V and 0 from J; bases not matched to a gene: 10. Germline lookup yields CDR1 GEAIGNYY and CDR2 EKD. This CDR3 is built from 16 residues. CDR3 loop: CACGVGYDHNTDKLIF. Here the CDR3 DNA reads TGTGCCTGTGGGGTGGGATACGACCATAACACCGATAAACTCATCTTT.

Only a few counts were recorded for this clone. This chain links TRDV1 with TRDJ1, with a possible D match to TRDD3 (7 bases). Germline CDR1 and CDR2: TSWWSYY and QGS. This CDR3 is built from 20 residues. V was clipped by 2 bases and J by 7 bases, with 32 bases between them. CDR3 DNA sequence: TGTGCTCTTGGGGAATCCCCGGCCTTCCCCTACTCAAGGGGGATCGTTAAACTCATCTTT. Translation gives CALGESPAFPYSRGIVKLIF.

The chain joins TRDV1 to TRDJ1, with TRDD3 matching 8 bases. No J gene was available from TCRdb, and it was assigned here by a germline match of the DNA. The germline gives CDR1 TSWWSYY, CDR2 QGS. The CDR3 contains 20 residues. J gave up 7 bases and V 3 bases, and 25 bases lay outside the gene matches. In DNA form, the CDR3 reads TGTGCTCTTGGGGATCCGGCGATCCTACCCCCTTACTGGGGGGTTATTAAACTCATCTTT. It codes for CALGDPAILPPYWGVIKLIF.

This chain uses TRDV1 with TRDJ1; D unclear. Germline CDR1 TSWWSYY, CDR2 QGS. CDR3 size: 16 residues. V gave up 2 bases and J gave up 3 bases, with 16 bases separating them. The CDR3 bases are TGTGCTCTTGGGGAAGTAACGGCTTCTTCGGCCGATAAACTCATCTTT. Protein product: CALGEVTASSADKLIF.

A few counts support this clone. The V gene is TRDV1, the J gene TRDJ1, with a weak D call TRDD2 (6 bases). The J gene, missing from TCRdb, was assigned here through DNA to germline matching. Germline values: CDR1 TSWWSYY, CDR2 QGS. The CDR3 runs 22 residues. V was trimmed by 0 bases and J by 0 bases, leaving 29 bases between them. The CDR3 bases are TGTGCTCTTGGGGAACTAGTTGACCTTCCCCCTTTTGGTGCTGGGTACACCGATAAACTCATCTTT. It encodes CALGELVDLPPFGAGYTDKLIF.

This clone was counted only a few times. The chain links TRDV1 to TRDJ1; possibly TRDD2 or TRDD3 for D (6 bases each). Germline CDR1 TSWWSYY, CDR2 QGS. This CDR3 is built from 20 residues. Trimming cost V 5 bases and J 1 base, with 29 bases left between them. CDR3 protein: CALGPPSLSPVLLGTDKLIF. The CDR3 DNA follows: TGTGCTCTTGGGCCTCCTTCCCTGTCACCCGTTTTACTGGGCACCGATAAACTCATCTTT.

This clone has only a few counts. This chain links TRDV1 with TRDJ1; 8 bases agree with TRDD3. Unmatched junction bases numbered 23, after V lost 4 bases and J lost 1 base. This CDR3 has 21 amino acids. Germline CDR1 is TSWWSYY and CDR2 is QGS. The CDR3: CALGAPPHSRFHWGRTDKLIF. DNA of the CDR3: TGTGCTCTTGGGGCTCCACCCCACTCTCGTTTCCACTGGGGGCGCACCGATAAACTCATCTTT.

The chain combines TRDV1 with TRDJ1; TRDD3 matches 7 bases. TCRdb offers no J gene call, so here the DNA was matched to germline to obtain one. Germline V gives CDR1 TSWWSYY, CDR2 QGS. CDR3 size: 17 residues. V trimming: 2 bases; J trimming: 2 bases; junction bases outside the gene matches: 11. The CDR3 nucleotides read TGTGCTCTTGGGGAAAGAGACGGGGGACTGGGGACCGATAAACTCATCTTT. It is translated as CALGERDGGLGTDKLIF.

This clone was seen a handful of times. The chain is built from TRDV1 and TRDJ1; no reliable D call. Germline CDR1 reads TSWWSYY; CDR2 reads QGS. The CDR3 loop spans 17 amino acids. The V gene lost 1 base and the J gene lost 0 bases, with 15 bases spanning the gap. The DNA of the CDR3 is TGTGCTCTTGGGGAACCCCCGATTCCCCACCACACCGATAAACTCATCTTT. It codes for CALGEPPIPHHTDKLIF.

The rearrangement links TRDV1 to TRDJ1; D ambiguous. TCRdb records no J gene; here it was assigned by comparing the DNA to germline. The CDR3 length is 14 residues. CDR1 is TSWWSYY, CDR2 QGS, per germline. Trimming removed 4 bases from V and 0 bases from J, with 9 bases in between. The CDR3 loop is CALGGYQYTDKLIF. The DNA of the CDR3 is TGTGCTCTTGGGGGTTACCAGTACACCGATAAACTCATCTTT.

This clone was picked up one time. The V call is TRDV1, the J call TRDJ2, with TRDD3 matching over 12 bases. The J gene is absent in TCRdb and was assigned here via DNA matching to germline. Unmatched junction bases numbered 11, after V lost 0 bases and J lost 3 bases. The length of the CDR3 is 20 residues. Germline V gives CDR1 TSWWSYY, CDR2 QGS. CDR3 sequence: CALGELAYTGGYWLTAQLFF. CDR3 nucleotides: TGTGCTCTTGGGGAACTAGCCTATACTGGGGGATACTGGCTGACAGCACAACTCTTCTTT.

The chain couples TRDV1 to TRDJ1; 12 bases align to TRDD3. The CDR3 runs to 18 residues. Germline CDR1 and CDR2: TSWWSYY and QGS. The ends lost 3 bases at V and 3 bases at J; junction bases unmatched: 11. CDR3 region: CALGDHWGILEVADKLIF. CDR3 in DNA: TGTGCTCTTGGGGACCACTGGGGGATACTTGAGGTGGCCGATAAACTCATCTTT.

This clone was observed a handful of times. The chain uses TRDV1 and TRDJ1, with 9 bases aligning to TRDD3. The ends lost 4 bases at V and 2 bases at J; junction bases unmatched: 17. CDR1 is TSWWSYY and CDR2 is QGS in the germline V gene. CDR3 size: 19 residues. CDR3 coding DNA: TGTGCTCTTGGGGCACCTTCCCACGACTGGGGGACCTATACCGATAAACTCATCTTT. It encodes CALGAPSHDWGTYTDKLIF.

The V call is TRDV1, the J call TRDJ1, with TRDD2 matching over 9 bases. CDR3 length: 19 amino acids. From germline, CDR1 is TSWWSYY and CDR2 QGS. The trim removed 3 bases at V and 1 base at J, leaving 15 bases unmatched. The CDR3 region is CALGDFGLPTRPGTDKLIF. CDR3 DNA: TGTGCTCTTGGGGATTTTGGCCTTCCTACCAGACCCGGCACCGATAAACTCATCTTT.

The genes are TRDV1 and TRDJ1, with 13 bases fitting TRDD3. V trimming: 0 bases; J trimming: 10 bases; junction bases outside the gene matches: 14. CDR1 is TSWWSYY, CDR2 QGS, per germline. The CDR3 length is 18 residues. In DNA, the CDR3 is TGTGCTCTTGGGGAACTCTCGGCCTGGTACTGGGGGATACGGAGACTCATCTTT. Translating gives CALGELSAWYWGIRRLIF.

This clone came up a few times. This chain connects TRDV1 to TRDJ1, with D possibly TRDD3 on 6 matching bases. The CDR3 loop spans 15 amino acids. Trimming cost V 1 base and J 0 bases, with 9 bases left between them. Germline values: CDR1 TSWWSYY, CDR2 QGS. The CDR3 protein is CALGEQGGNTDKLIF. The CDR3 coding sequence is TGTGCTCTTGGGGAACAGGGGGGAAACACCGATAAACTCATCTTT.

Concerning this clone: This clone may be a read error of a much larger clone one base away. In the same sample, other DNA sequences code for this CDR3. The rearrangement uses TRDV2 and TRDJ2; TRDD3 matches 8 bases. The CDR3 contains 15 residues. CDR1 GEAIGNYY and CDR2 EKD come from the germline V gene. Here the CDR3 reads CACDCTGGKTAQLFF. Here the CDR3 DNA reads TGTGCATGTGACTGTACTGGGGGGAAAACAGCACAACTCTTCTTT.

This clone was counted only a few times. The chain uses TRDV1 and TRDJ1, with a weak D call TRDD3 (6 bases). The germline CDR1 and CDR2 sequences are TSWWSYY and QGS. The CDR3 is 17 amino acids. Trimming cost V 0 bases and J 8 bases, with 22 bases left between them. CDR3 nucleotides: TGTGCTCTTGGGGAACTGGTCGTGCCGGATACAAGGGGGAAACTCATCTTT. Translating gives CALGELVVPDTRGKLIF.

This clone occurred a few times. V usage is TRDV1 and J usage is TRDJ1; the D is unclear. The CDR3 consists of 13 residues. Germline V lookup: CDR1 TSWWSYY, CDR2 QGS. Trimming removed 0 bases at V and 3 bases at J, with 5 bases between. The CDR3 protein is CALGELSADKLIF. CDR3 bases: TGTGCTCTTGGGGAACTATCGGCCGATAAACTCATCTTT.

The J gene is TRDJ1, the V gene TRDV1; D perhaps matches TRDD3 (5 bases). The V and J ends lost 0 bases and 1 base respectively, with 15 bases between them. The CDR3 length is 17 residues. Germline loops: CDR1 TSWWSYY, CDR2 QGS. CDR3 sequence: CALGELSGEGVTDKLIF. The DNA for the CDR3 is TGTGCTCTTGGGGAACTTAGCGGGGAAGGGGTCACCGATAAACTCATCTTT.

This clone was seen a handful of times. The chain carries TRDV1 and TRDJ1, with TRDD3 matching 9 bases. CDR3 length equals 21 residues. V dropped 1 base and J dropped 0; count of bases not matched to a gene: 18. CDR1 is TSWWSYY and CDR2 is QGS in the germline V gene. This chain's CDR3 is CALGEPAFMYWGTIYTDKLIF. DNA for the CDR3: TGTGCTCTTGGGGAACCGGCTTTTATGTACTGGGGGACTATTTACACCGATAAACTCATCTTT.

The genes are TRDV1 and TRDJ1; D remains unclear. CDR3 length: 17 amino acids. The germline V gene has CDR1 TSWWSYY and CDR2 QGS. Trimming stripped 0 bases from V and 0 bases from J, with 14 bases between. The CDR3 nucleotides are TGTGCTCTTGGGGAACTCCACCAGATGCCGGACACCGATAAACTCATCTTT. As protein: CALGELHQMPDTDKLIF.

This clone was counted a few times. The gene calls are TRDV1 and TRDJ1, with D maybe TRDD3 (5 bases). The CDR3 consists of 13 residues. CDR1 and CDR2 (germline): TSWWSYY, QGS. With 2 bases removed from V and 11 bases from J, the gap between germline ends came to 15 bases. This chain's CDR3 is CALGEILGSRLIF. CDR3 in DNA: TGTGCTCTTGGGGAAATTCTGGGATCTCGGCTCATCTTT.

The V and J genes are TRDV1 and TRDJ1, with 8 bases identical to TRDD3. No J segment appears in TCRdb, so it was assigned here by matching the sequence to germline. V gave up 1 base and J gave up 0 bases; unmatched junction bases: 13. Germline loops: CDR1 TSWWSYY, CDR2 QGS. The CDR3 has 19 residues. In DNA, the CDR3 is TGTGCTCTTGGGGAACGAAACTCTGGGGGACAACTGTACACCGATAAACTCATCTTT. Translated: CALGERNSGGQLYTDKLIF.

The J gene is TRDJ1, the V gene TRDV1; 10 bases line up with TRDD3. The J gene, absent from TCRdb, was called here by matching the DNA to germline. Trimming at V came to 0 bases and at J to 0 bases, leaving 10 bases not matched to a gene. Germline assignment: CDR1 TSWWSYY and CDR2 QGS. The CDR3 is 19 residues long. The CDR3 nucleotides read TGTGCTCTTGGGGAACTCTCCGTAGTGGGGGATACTTACACCGATAAACTCATCTTT. Protein sequence: CALGELSVVGDTYTDKLIF.

This clone was detected only a few times. The chain is built from TRDV1 and TRDJ1; 9 positions agree with TRDD3. The CDR3 is 24 residues long. CDR1 TSWWSYY and CDR2 QGS come from the germline V gene. Trimming at V came to 3 bases and at J to 0 bases, leaving 29 bases not matched to a gene. The CDR3 DNA sequence: TGTGCTCTTGGGGACCCCACCCGTTCTTCCCACGTAGGGGATACGCTTTCCTACACCGATAAACTCATCTTT. It encodes CALGDPTRSSHVGDTLSYTDKLIF.

The chain links TRDV1 to TRDJ1; 10 positions agree with TRDD3. Germline V gives CDR1 TSWWSYY, CDR2 QGS. The CDR3 length is 21 residues. Unmatched junction bases numbered 18, after V lost 2 bases and J lost 0 bases. The CDR3 here is CALGESQTSYCTGGYTDKLIF. The CDR3 coding sequence is TGTGCTCTTGGGGAATCTCAGACTTCCTACTGTACTGGGGGATACACCGATAAACTCATCTTT.